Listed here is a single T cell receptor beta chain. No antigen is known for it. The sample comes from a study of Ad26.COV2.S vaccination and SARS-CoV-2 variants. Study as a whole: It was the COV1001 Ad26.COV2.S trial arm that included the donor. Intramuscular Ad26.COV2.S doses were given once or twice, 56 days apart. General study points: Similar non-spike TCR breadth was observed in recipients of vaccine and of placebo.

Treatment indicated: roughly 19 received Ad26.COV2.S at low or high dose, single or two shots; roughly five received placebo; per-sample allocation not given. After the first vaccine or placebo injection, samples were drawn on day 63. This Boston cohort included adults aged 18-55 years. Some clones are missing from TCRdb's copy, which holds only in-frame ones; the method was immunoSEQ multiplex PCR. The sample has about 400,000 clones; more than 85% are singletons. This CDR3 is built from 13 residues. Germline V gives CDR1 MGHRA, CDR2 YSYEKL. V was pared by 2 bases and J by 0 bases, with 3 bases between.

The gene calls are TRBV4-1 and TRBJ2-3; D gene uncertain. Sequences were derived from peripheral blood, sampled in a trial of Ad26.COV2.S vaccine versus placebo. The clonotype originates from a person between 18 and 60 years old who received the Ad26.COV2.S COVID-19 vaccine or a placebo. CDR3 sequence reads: CASSQLSTDTQYF. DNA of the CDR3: TGCGCCAGCAGCCAACTTAGCACAGATACGCAGTATTTT.